Given below is one T cell receptor beta chain in context. Germline assignment: CDR1 LGHNA and CDR2 YSLEER. V was pared by 1 base and J by 4 bases, with 0 bases of the junction left unmatched. This CDR3 region has 14 residues. Isolated RNA was reverse transcribed into cDNA used as the sequencing template. Libraries were prepared by immunoSEQ multiplex PCR; TCRdb keeps only in-frame clonotypes and omits some of them. The table lists over 8,000 clones, 65% to 80% of them singletons, with around 15% in the top ten. Alopecia areata patients gave lesional scalp punch biopsies and peripheral blood samples. The data stem from a study of CD8+ T cells in alopecia areata.

The rearrangement links TRBV4-3 to TRBJ2-5, with 10 bases identical to TRBD1. The sequenced material came from skin. The receptor was isolated from a human donor with alopecia areata. The CDR3 loop is CASSQGQGAETQYF. CDR3 DNA sequence: TGCGCCAGCAGCCAAGGACAGGGGGCAGAGACCCAGTACTTC.